Detailed here is one T cell receptor beta chain. The antigen remains undetermined. The V gene's germline CDR1 is DFQATT and CDR2 SNEGSKA (reference sequence). V lost 6 bases and J lost 5, with 10 bases in between. The CDR3 totals 11 residues. The data derive from a study of cytomegalovirus exposure and HLA in healthy donors. With 60 Vbeta and 13 Jbeta primers, the PCR was carried out. Original processing methods: Among the unique TCR beta chains that a later analysis counted, roughly 80 million in all, 9.5 million to 11 million were shared. Only in-frame clones appear in the TCRdb table, and some are missing; sequencing was by immunoSEQ multiplex PCR. That table gives V, J and clone size, and the DNA gave D and trimming. Its table lists under 200,000 clones. Findings of the study overall: After further analysis at a later stage, 16,951 TCR beta sequences were associated with HLA alleles at 0.05 false discovery rate.

The sequencing input was PBMCs. The sequence came from a woman younger than 35 in good health and CMV-seropositive. The chain carries TRBV20-1 and TRBJ2-5, with a weak D call TRBD2 (5 bases). CDR3 coding DNA: TGCAGTGCCCTGGGCGGGGAGACCCAGTACTTC. Protein sequence: CSALGGETQYF.